The rows below give T cell receptor beta chains drawn from one sample of a study of OX40 agonist ivuxolimab in advanced cancers. The assay was immunoSEQ multiplex PCR, and TCRdb's table has in-frame clones only and misses some. This table has roughly 77,000 clones, 65% to 85% appearing once. The specimen was CD4+ or CD8+ T cells sorted from blood, collected in a trial of the OX40 agonist ivuxolimab. The receptor source for this set is an adult with an advanced solid tumor such as melanoma, head and neck, liver or kidney cancer. Both conserved end residues are part of each CDR3. A D gene is named only where the DNA matches it firmly. Size tells how often a clone was seen (once, few, many) or the class of an expanded clone, and some rows leave it out.

V gene	clone size	J gene	D gene	CDR3 protein	CDR3 DNA
TRBV6-5	once	TRBJ1-2	-	CASSYSSSDVNYGYTF	TGTGCCAGCAGTTACTCCTCCTCGGACGTTAACTATGGCTACACCTTC
TRBV18	-	TRBJ2-7	-	CASSPGSPHEQYF	TGTGCCAGCTCACCCGGCAGCCCCCACGAGCAGTACTTC
TRBV11-1	-	TRBJ2-1	-	CASSHSRSSYNEQFF	TGTGCCAGCAGCCACAGCCGGAGCTCCTACAATGAGCAGTTCTTC
TRBV6-6	once	TRBJ1-1	-	CASSYSRGPEAFF	TGTGCCAGCAGTTACTCGAGAGGCCCTGAAGCTTTCTTT
TRBV29-1	-	TRBJ1-1	-	CSVDSGQGYTEAFF	TGCAGCGTCGATTCGGGGCAGGGGTACACTGAAGCTTTCTTT
TRBV29-1	-	TRBJ1-1	TRBD1	CSVDRANTEAFF	TGCAGCGTCGACAGGGCTAACACTGAAGCTTTCTTT
TRBV5-5	-	TRBJ2-7	-	CASSLTGYEQYF	TGTGCCAGCAGCCTGACCGGCTACGAGCAGTACTTC
TRBV27	few	TRBJ1-4	-	CASSPAGTEKLFF	TGTGCCAGCAGTCCAGCGGGTACTGAAAAACTGTTTTTT
TRBV4-2	-	TRBJ1-1	TRBD1	CASSLYGTVGTEAFF	TGTGCCAGCAGCTTATATGGGACAGTCGGCACTGAAGCTTTCTTT
TRBV5-1	-	TRBJ2-2	-	CASTPTGNTGELFF	TGCGCCAGCACGCCTACGGGAAACACCGGGGAGCTGTTTTTT
TRBV7-3	few	TRBJ2-6	-	CASSLTPGQPRGNSGANVLTF	TGTGCCAGCAGCTTAACACCCGGACAACCGAGGGGTAACTCTGGGGCCAACGTCCTGACTTTC
TRBV5-1	-	TRBJ2-2	-	CASSATLDIGFGELFF	TGCGCCAGCAGCGCGACACTCGACATTGGGTTTGGGGAGCTGTTTTTT
TRBV4-1	few	TRBJ1-5	-	CASSQGSGQHNQPQHF	TGCGCCAGCAGCCAGGGATCAGGACAACACAATCAGCCCCAGCATTTT
TRBV6-1	-	TRBJ1-5	-	CASTEGYSNQPQHF	TGTGCCAGCACAGAGGGGTATAGCAATCAGCCCCAGCATTTT
TRBV6-6	-	TRBJ2-7	-	CASALGNEQYF	TGTGCCAGCGCCCTTGGGAACGAGCAGTACTTC
TRBV6-5	-	TRBJ2-7	TRBD1	CASSLDRGKFYEQYF	TGTGCCAGCAGCCTGGACAGGGGGAAATTCTACGAGCAGTACTTC
TRBV10-1	-	TRBJ1-1	-	CASSPGGRKNTEAFF	TGCGCCAGCTCACCGGGCGGCAGGAAGAACACTGAAGCTTTCTTT
TRBV7-9	once	TRBJ1-2	-	CASSTQPAADYGYTF	TGTGCCAGCAGCACTCAACCAGCGGCGGACTATGGCTACACCTTC
TRBV27	-	TRBJ2-7	-	CASSSAGTDSYEQYF	TGTGCCAGCAGTTCGGCGGGAACAGACTCCTACGAGCAGTACTTC
TRBV9	-	TRBJ2-1	TRBD2	CASSAREGPVNEQFF	TGTGCCAGCAGCGCGCGGGAGGGACCTGTTAATGAGCAGTTCTTC
TRBV19	-	TRBJ2-7	TRBD2	CASSNSAGYEQYF	TGTGCCAGTAGTAACTCAGCGGGGTACGAGCAGTACTTC
TRBV7-8	-	TRBJ2-5	TRBD2	CASSPRTSGKETQYF	TGTGCCAGCAGCCCACGGACTAGCGGAAAAGAGACCCAGTACTTC
TRBV9	-	TRBJ1-4	TRBD1	CASSVAQGAGNEKLFF	TGTGCCAGCAGCGTAGCACAGGGGGCCGGTAATGAAAAACTGTTTTTT
TRBV5-5	-	TRBJ1-2	TRBD1	CASSRTGTGTLNYGYTF	TGTGCCAGCAGCCGAACCGGGACAGGGACACTGAACTATGGCTACACCTTC
TRBV19	-	TRBJ1-2	-	CASSLDKNYGYTF	TGTGCCAGTTCGCTGGACAAGAACTATGGCTACACCTTC
TRBV19	few	TRBJ1-5	-	CASSIALQGLVNQPQHF	TGTGCCAGTAGTATAGCGTTGCAGGGGCTTGTTAATCAGCCCCAGCATTTT
TRBV6-5	-	TRBJ2-6	TRBD1	CASNLGGGGANVLTF	TGTGCCAGCAACCTAGGGGGCGGTGGGGCCAACGTCCTGACTTTC
TRBV6-5	-	TRBJ1-6	-	CASSLTGYYNSPLHF	TGTGCCAGCAGTTTGACGGGGTACTATAATTCACCCCTCCACTTT
TRBV4-1	once	TRBJ2-3	TRBD2	CASSQEAGAGTSGNTQYF	TGCGCCAGCAGCCAAGAAGCGGGGGCCGGGACTAGCGGGAATACGCAGTATTTT
TRBV19	-	TRBJ1-2	-	CASSIQGTWSYGYTF	TGTGCCAGTAGTATACAGGGAACTTGGTCCTATGGCTACACCTTC
TRBV11-2	-	TRBJ2-7	TRBD2	CASSLVLASPSYEQYF	TGTGCCAGCAGCTTAGTACTAGCGAGTCCCTCCTACGAGCAGTACTTC
TRBV19	few	TRBJ2-7	-	CASSPRAVSSYEQYF	TGTGCCAGTAGTCCCCGGGCAGTGAGCTCCTACGAGCAGTACTTC
TRBV25-1	-	TRBJ2-1	TRBD1	CASSVGTGVNEQFF	TGTGCCAGCAGTGTCGGGACAGGGGTGAATGAGCAGTTCTTC
TRBV20-1	-	TRBJ1-2	-	CSAVQVYGYTF	TGCAGTGCCGTCCAAGTCTATGGCTACACCTTC
TRBV7-9	-	TRBJ1-1	-	CASSLRVSARPGRFEAFF	TGTGCCAGCAGCTTAAGGGTTTCGGCACGACCAGGGAGATTTGAAGCTTTCTTT
TRBV5-5	-	TRBJ2-3	-	CASGPGTHGGDTQYF	TGTGCCAGCGGACCAGGGACGCACGGGGGAGATACGCAGTATTTT
TRBV2	-	TRBJ2-7	-	CASSKQGSREQYF	TGTGCCAGCAGTAAGCAGGGGTCTCGGGAGCAGTACTTC
TRBV7-2	-	TRBJ1-1	TRBD1	CASSTVTGGGAFF	TGTGCCAGCAGCACCGTTACAGGGGGGGGAGCTTTCTTT
TRBV18	-	TRBJ2-2	-	CASSSLATSTGELFF	TGTGCCAGCTCATCGTTAGCCACCTCCACCGGGGAGCTGTTTTTT
TRBV4-2	-	TRBJ2-2	TRBD2	CASSPAGTSNGELFF	TGTGCCAGCAGCCCCGCCGGGACTAGTAACGGGGAGCTGTTTTTT
TRBV5-6	-	TRBJ2-5	-	CASRTRQDWSFEEYF	TGTGCCAGCAGAACTCGCCAGGACTGGTCTTTTGAGGAGTACTTC
TRBV7-9	-	TRBJ2-5	-	CASSKGDTRLETQYF	TGTGCCAGCAGCAAGGGAGACACCCGGCTGGAGACCCAGTACTTC
TRBV18	few	TRBJ1-2	TRBD1	CASSPGQDTYGYTF	TGTGCCAGCTCACCGGGACAGGATACCTATGGCTACACCTTC
TRBV5-4	-	TRBJ2-7	-	CASSLGGSSRTYEQYF	TGTGCCAGCAGCCTCGGCGGGTCAAGCCGTACCTACGAGCAGTACTTC
TRBV20-1	-	TRBJ1-4	-	CSARRGPKLFF	TGCAGTGCTAGAAGGGGCCCAAAACTGTTTTTT
TRBV7-2	-	TRBJ2-7	-	CASSFLAYEQYF	TGTGCCAGCAGCTTCCTGGCCTACGAGCAGTACTTC
TRBV2	-	TRBJ1-6	-	CACGRDYNSPLHF	TGTGCCTGCGGACGGGATTATAATTCACCCCTCCACTTT
TRBV6-1	-	TRBJ2-1	-	CASRASSYNEQFF	TGTGCCAGCCGCGCTAGCTCCTACAATGAGCAGTTCTTC
TRBV14	-	TRBJ2-3	-	CASSPLAGLDTQYF	TGTGCCAGCAGCCCACTCGCTGGGTTAGATACGCAGTATTTT
TRBV5-1	once	TRBJ2-5	-	CASSLAAQHGETQYF	TGCGCCAGCAGCTTGGCCGCCCAGCACGGCGAGACCCAGTACTTC
TRBV7-9	-	TRBJ2-5	-	CASSLEAGGAQTQYF	TGTGCCAGCAGCTTAGAGGCCGGGGGCGCACAGACCCAGTACTTC
TRBV18	-	TRBJ1-4	-	CASSPMVGKDEKLFF	TGTGCCAGCTCACCGATGGTGGGTAAGGATGAAAAACTGTTTTTT
TRBV7-9	-	TRBJ1-2	-	CASSFGSLYGYTF	TGTGCCAGCAGCTTCGGCAGTCTGTATGGCTACACCTTC
TRBV2	-	TRBJ1-1	TRBD1	CASRNDRTGLLFF	TGTGCCAGCCGCAATGACCGGACAGGGCTGCTTTTCTTT
TRBV15	-	TRBJ2-1	TRBD1	CATSRPGTGVSGQFF	TGTGCCACCAGCAGACCCGGGACAGGGGTCTCGGGGCAGTTCTTC